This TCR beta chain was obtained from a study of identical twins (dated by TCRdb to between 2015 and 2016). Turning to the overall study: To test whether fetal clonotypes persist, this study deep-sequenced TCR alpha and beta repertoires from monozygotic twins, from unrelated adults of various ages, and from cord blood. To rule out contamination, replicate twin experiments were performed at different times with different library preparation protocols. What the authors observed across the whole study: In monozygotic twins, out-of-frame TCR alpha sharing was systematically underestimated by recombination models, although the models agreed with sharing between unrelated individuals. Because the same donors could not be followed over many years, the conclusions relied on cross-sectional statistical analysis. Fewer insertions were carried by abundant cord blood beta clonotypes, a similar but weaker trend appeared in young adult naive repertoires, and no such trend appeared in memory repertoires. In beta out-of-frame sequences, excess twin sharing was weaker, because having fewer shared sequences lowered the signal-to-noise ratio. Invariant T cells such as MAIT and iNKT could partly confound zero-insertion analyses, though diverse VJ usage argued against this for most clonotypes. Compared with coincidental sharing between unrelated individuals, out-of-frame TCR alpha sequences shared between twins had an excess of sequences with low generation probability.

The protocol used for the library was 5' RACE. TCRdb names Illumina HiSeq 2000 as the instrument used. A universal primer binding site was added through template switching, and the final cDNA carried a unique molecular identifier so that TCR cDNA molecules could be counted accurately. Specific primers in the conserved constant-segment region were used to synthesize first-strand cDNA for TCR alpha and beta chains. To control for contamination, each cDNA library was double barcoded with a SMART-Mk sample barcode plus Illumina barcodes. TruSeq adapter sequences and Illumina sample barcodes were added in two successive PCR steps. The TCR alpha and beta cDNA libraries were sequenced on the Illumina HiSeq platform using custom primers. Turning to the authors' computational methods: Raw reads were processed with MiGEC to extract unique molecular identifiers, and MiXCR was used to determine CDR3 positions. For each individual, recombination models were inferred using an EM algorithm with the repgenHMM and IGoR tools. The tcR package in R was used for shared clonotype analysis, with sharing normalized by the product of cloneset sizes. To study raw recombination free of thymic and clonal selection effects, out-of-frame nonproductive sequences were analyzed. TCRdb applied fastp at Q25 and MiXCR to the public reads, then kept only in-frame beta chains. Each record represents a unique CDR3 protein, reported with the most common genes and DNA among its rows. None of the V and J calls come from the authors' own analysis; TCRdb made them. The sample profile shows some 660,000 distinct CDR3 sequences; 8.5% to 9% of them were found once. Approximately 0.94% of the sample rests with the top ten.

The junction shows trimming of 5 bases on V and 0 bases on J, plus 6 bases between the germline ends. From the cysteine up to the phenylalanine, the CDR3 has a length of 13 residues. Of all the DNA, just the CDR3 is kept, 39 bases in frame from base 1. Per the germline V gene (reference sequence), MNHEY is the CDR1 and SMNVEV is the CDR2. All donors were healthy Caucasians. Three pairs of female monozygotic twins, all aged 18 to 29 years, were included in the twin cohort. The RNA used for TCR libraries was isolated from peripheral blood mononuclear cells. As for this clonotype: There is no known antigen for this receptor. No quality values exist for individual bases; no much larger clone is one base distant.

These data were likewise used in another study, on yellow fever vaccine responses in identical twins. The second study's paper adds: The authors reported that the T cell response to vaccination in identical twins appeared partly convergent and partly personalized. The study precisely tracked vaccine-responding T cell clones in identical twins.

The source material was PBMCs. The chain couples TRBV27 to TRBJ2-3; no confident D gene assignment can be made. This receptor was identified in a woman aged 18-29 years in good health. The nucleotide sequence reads TGTGCCAGCAGTATTACTAGCACAGATACGCAGTATTTT. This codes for CASSITSTDTQYF.